Each of the 29 T cell receptor beta chains below was sequenced from the same sample in a study of blood T cells in healthy people across ages. Combining a sample-barcoded 5' primer with a J-beta primer mix, a second PCR ran for roughly 6 to 12 cycles. TCRdb redid the calling of the 5' RACE reads with MiXCR, one entry per CDR3 protein. This table holds roughly 1,800,000 distinct CDR3 sequences, roughly 49% found once. The sample taken for sequencing was blood. Every receptor here comes from a woman between 40 and 55 years old in good health.

This clonotype was seen a few times. This chain joins TRBV7-2 and TRBJ2-3, with 11 bases fitting TRBD2. Germline values: CDR1 SGHTA, CDR2 FQGNSA. The CDR3 consists of 16 residues. The J segment lost 5 bases and the V segment lost 0 bases, leaving 4 bases of the junction unmatched. The CDR3 protein is CASSLALAGVGDTQYF. The CDR3 coding sequence is TGTGCCAGCAGCTTAGCACTAGCGGGGGTGGGAGATACGCAGTATTTT.

This clonotype was seen only a few times. This CDR3 is CSVVRTVGETQYF. Here the CDR3 DNA reads TGCAGCGTCGTAAGGACGGTGGGAGAGACCCAGTACTTC. The chain recombines TRBV29-1 with TRBJ2-5; D gene unclear. The CDR3 totals 13 residues. Deletions cut 6 bases from V and 4 bases from J, with 15 bases between. Germline CDR1 and CDR2: SQVTM and ANQGSEA.

The gene calls are TRBV4-3 and TRBJ1-5, with 7 positions matching TRBD1. The CDR3 contains 15 residues. The J segment lost 6 bases and the V segment lost 1 base, leaving 6 bases of the junction unmatched. The germline V gene has CDR1 LGHNA and CDR2 YSLEER. CDR3 amino acids: CASSQGRGLGQPQHF. Here the CDR3 DNA reads TGCGCCAGCAGCCAAGGGAGGGGGCTAGGTCAGCCCCAGCATTTT.

This clonotype has more than one count but fewer than ten. J is TRBJ2-3 and V is TRBV20-1, with TRBD1 matching 7 bases. This CDR3 spans 16 amino acids. The germline CDR1 and CDR2 sequences are DFQATT and SNEGSKA (reference sequence). V was clipped by 6 bases and J by 5 bases; unmatched bases: 17. CDR3 amino acids: CSANHGTELPQDTQYF. As DNA, the CDR3 is TGCAGTGCCAATCATGGGACAGAGCTACCCCAAGATACGCAGTATTTT.

Regarding this clonotype: The junction departs from the called germline gene at one end, perhaps through a read error. The V and J genes are TRBV27 and TRBJ2-7; either TRBD1 or TRBD2 may supply D (6 bases each). The CDR3 spans 14 residues. Looked up from germline, CDR1 is MNHEY and CDR2 is SMNVEV (reference sequence). This chain's CDR3 is CASSVSEGDGEQYF. As DNA, the CDR3 is TGTGCCAGCAGTGTATCGGAGGGGGATGGCGAGCAGTACTTC.

This sequence joins TRBV5-1 and TRBJ1-1; a weak D match, TRBD1 (6 bases). Germline loops: CDR1 SGHRS, CDR2 YFSETQ. Trimming took off 2 bases at V and 4 bases at J, with 12 bases between the two ends. CDR3 length: 14 amino acids. The CDR3 nucleotides read TGCGCCAGCAGCTTCTACGGAGGGGGCACTGAAGCTTTCTTT. This sequence encodes CASSFYGGGTEAFF.

A few counts support this clonotype. This CDR3 is CASSFSLRGNEQFF. The CDR3, as DNA: TGTGCCAGCAGCTTCTCCCTCAGGGGAAATGAGCAGTTCTTC. The chain employs TRBV7-2 and TRBJ2-1, with a possible D match to TRBD1 (6 bases). Trimming stripped 3 bases from V and 7 bases from J, with 13 bases between. This CDR3 has 14 residues. From germline, CDR1 is SGHTA and CDR2 FQGNSA. The full variable domain, with the rest looked up from reference TRBV7-2 and TRBJ2-1, is GAGVSQSPSNKVTEKGKDVELRCDPISGHTALYWYRQSLGQGLEFLIYFQGNSAPDKSGLPSDRFSAERTGGSVSTLTIQRTQQEDSAVYLCASSFSLRGNEQFFGPGTRLTVL.

This clonotype was seen a few times. This chain joins TRBV6-6 and TRBJ2-7, with 12 bases that match TRBD1. The CDR3 is 12 residues long. CDR1 MNHNY and CDR2 SVGAGI come from the germline V gene (reference sequence). With V trimmed by 11 bases and J by 5 bases, 4 bases remained unmatched. DNA for the CDR3: TGTGCCGCTGGGACAGGGGGCGACGAGCAGTACTTC. It yields the protein CAAGTGGDEQYF.

The chain has TRBV7-9 and TRBJ1-4, with a weak D call TRBD1 (5 bases). The CDR3 is 12 amino acids. With 8 bases removed from V and 4 bases from J, the gap between germline ends came to 8 bases. In germline, CDR1 is SEHNR, CDR2 FQNEAQ (reference sequence). CDR3 protein: CASGALNEKLFF. CDR3 sequence (DNA): TGTGCCAGCGGGGCCCTTAATGAAAAACTGTTTTTT.

This chain links TRBV7-8 with TRBJ2-6, with a weak D call TRBD1 (5 bases). Germline V gives CDR1 SGHVS, CDR2 FQNEAQ. The CDR3 runs to 16 residues. The V end was cut by 3 bases, the J end by 2 bases, with 11 bases between. The CDR3 DNA reads as TGTGCCAGCAGCTTCGGTAGGGGTACTGGGGCCAACGTCCTGACTTTC. This gives the protein CASSFGRGTGANVLTF.

This clonotype was observed a single time. The gene calls are TRBV2 and TRBJ2-7, with D possibly matching TRBD1 (5 bases). This CDR3 is 14 amino acids long. Germline CDR1 is SNHLY and CDR2 is FYNNEI. V was pared by 3 bases and J by 0 bases, with 9 bases between. The CDR3 is CASSDAGRSYEQYF. In DNA form, the CDR3 reads TGTGCCAGCAGTGACGCAGGGCGCTCCTACGAGCAGTACTTC.

This clonotype was seen only a few times. This chain uses TRBV29-1 with TRBJ1-4; 7 positions agree with TRBD1. Trimming took 4 bases from V and 4 from J; bases not matched to a gene: 18. Germline CDR1 SQVTM, CDR2 ANQGSEA. The CDR3 length is 18 residues. In DNA, the CDR3 is TGCAGCGTTGCAAGTTTAAGGCGCGGGACAGCCTTTAATGAAAAACTGTTTTTT. This codes for CSVASLRRGTAFNEKLFF.

The chain uses TRBV20-1 and TRBJ2-1; the D gene is possibly TRBD1 (6 bases). CDR3 size: 11 residues. V was trimmed by 8 bases and J by 9 bases, leaving 14 bases between them. Germline V gene sequence: CDR1 DFQATT, CDR2 SNEGSKA (reference sequence). CDR3 amino acids: CSPKQGSEQFF. CDR3 in DNA: TGCAGTCCTAAGCAGGGGAGTGAGCAGTTCTTC.

This clonotype was found a few times. The chain is built from TRBV13 and TRBJ1-2; D gene uncertain. Deletions cut 2 bases from V and 7 bases from J, with 17 bases between. This CDR3 has 15 residues. Germline loops: CDR1 PRHDT, CDR2 FYEKMQ (reference sequence). Here the CDR3 DNA reads TGTGCCAGCAGCTTATCGGCTGGTTCTCGGTCTGGCTACACCTTC. This codes for CASSLSAGSRSGYTF.

CDR3 nucleotides: TGTGCCAGCAGTTTATTTGGGACAGGGGACCAGCCCCAGCATTTT. It encodes CASSLFGTGDQPQHF. The rearrangement joins TRBV27 to TRBJ1-5; TRBD1 matches at 10 bases. V shed 1 base, J shed 7 bases, and the junction held 4 bases outside the gene matches. The CDR3 covers 15 residues. Germline V lookup: CDR1 MNHEY, CDR2 SMNVEV (reference sequence).

This clonotype was recorded a few times. Here the CDR3 DNA reads TGCAGCGTTGGAGGCGGGCGGGGGTCCCCCTACGAGCAGTACTTC. As protein: CSVGGGRGSPYEQYF. V gene TRBV29-1 combines with J gene TRBJ2-7; TRBD2 matches 7 bases. CDR1 and CDR2 (germline): SQVTM, ANQGSEA. The ends lost 4 bases at V and 2 bases at J; junction bases unmatched: 11. The CDR3 extends over 15 amino acids.

Here the CDR3 reads CASSDRDRGTYEQYF. In DNA form, the CDR3 reads TGTGCCAGCAGCGACCGGGACAGGGGGACCTACGAGCAGTACTTC. The rearrangement uses TRBV6-2 or TRBV6-3 and TRBJ2-7; 11 bases map to TRBD1. The germline V gene encodes CDR1 MNHEY and CDR2 SVGEGT. The CDR3 totals 15 residues. Losses at the gene ends were 6 bases for V and 2 bases for J; bases not matched to a gene: 6.

Many counts were recorded for this clonotype. The gene calls are TRBV25-1 and TRBJ2-7; D gene ambiguous. V was trimmed by 3 bases and J by 3 bases, leaving 0 bases between them. Germline CDR1 is MGHDK and CDR2 is SYGVNS. This CDR3 is built from 10 residues. The CDR3 DNA is TGTGCCAGCAGTGACTACGAGCAGTACTTC. Translation gives CASSDYEQYF.

V gene TRBV12-3 or TRBV12-4 combines with J gene TRBJ2-2; a weak D match, TRBD2 (5 bases). This CDR3 spans 15 amino acids. V lost 1 base, J lost 5 bases, and 11 bases lay in between. CDR3 nucleotide sequence: TGTGCCAGCAGTTTAGGGCCAGGAGGAACCGGGGAGCTGTTTTTT. Translation gives CASSLGPGGTGELFF.

The chain is built from TRBV29-1 and TRBJ2-1, with 9 bases lining up with TRBD1. The CDR3 has 15 residues. CDR1 and CDR2 from the germline V gene are SQVTM and ANQGSEA. With V trimmed by 1 base and J by 9 bases, 10 bases remained unmatched. The CDR3 coding sequence is TGCAGCGTTGAAGTCGTGGGACAGGGAAGGATTGAGCAGTTCTTC. Translated, it gives CSVEVVGQGRIEQFF.

V gene TRBV28 combines with J gene TRBJ1-2, with TRBD1 matching 11 bases. The CDR3 covers 16 residues. The V segment lost 5 bases and the J segment 9 bases; nucleotides outside the gene matches: 14. Looked up from germline, CDR1 is MDHEN and CDR2 is SYDVKM. The CDR3 DNA follows: TGTGCCAGCAGTCACGGGACAGGGGGGCAATTGCGAAGCTACACCTTC. Protein: CASSHGTGGQLRSYTF.

The chain recombines TRBV6-2 or TRBV6-3 with TRBJ2-1; 9 bases agree with TRBD2. The germline CDR1 and CDR2 sequences are MNHEY and SVGEGT. V dropped 8 bases and J dropped 2; count of bases not matched to a gene: 7. The CDR3 consists of 15 residues. CDR3 sequence reads: CASHLSGGTYNEQFF. CDR3 nucleotide sequence: TGTGCCAGCCACCTCAGCGGGGGGACCTACAATGAGCAGTTCTTC.

There are a few counts of this clonotype. This chain links TRBV10-3 with TRBJ2-5, with D tentatively TRBD2 (6 bases). With 4 bases removed from V and 5 bases from J, the gap between germline ends came to 14 bases. The CDR3 loop spans 14 amino acids. CDR1 and CDR2 (germline): ENHRY, SYGVKD. Here the CDR3 reads CAISAGLQTETQYF. CDR3 DNA: TGTGCCATCAGTGCGGGACTTCAAACGGAGACCCAGTACTTC.

The rearrangement joins TRBV12-3 or TRBV12-4 to TRBJ2-5; tentative D call: TRBD1 (6 bases). V was pared by 6 bases and J by 3 bases, with 23 bases between. CDR3 length equals 17 residues. CDR3: CASRKIPEDRSKETQYF. The CDR3, as DNA: TGTGCCAGCAGAAAGATCCCGGAGGACAGATCTAAAGAGACCCAGTACTTC.

This chain connects TRBV7-2 to TRBJ2-3; 10 bases are a match to TRBD1. Germline V gene data show CDR1 as SGHTA and CDR2 as FQGNSA. V lost 5 bases and J lost 4; bases outside the gene matches: 6. The length of the CDR3 is 15 residues. The CDR3 sequence is CASSPDRGVSDTQYF. The CDR3 DNA reads TGTGCCAGCAGCCCGGACAGGGGGGTATCAGATACGCAGTATTTT.

The J gene is TRBJ2-3, the V gene TRBV4-2; 12 nucleotides agree with TRBD1. In germline, CDR1 is LGHNA, CDR2 YNFKEQ. The junction had 2 bases not matched to a gene; V was cut back by 3 bases and J by 1 base. CDR3 size: 16 residues. The CDR3 nucleotides are TGTGCCAGCAGCCAGGGACAGGGGGCGCGCACAGATACGCAGTATTTT. Translated: CASSQGQGARTDTQYF.

The chain is built from TRBV9 and TRBJ2-1, with 7 bases identical to TRBD1. The DNA end lines up better with TRBJ2-7; the J call may be wrong. This CDR3 is 15 amino acids long. The germline gives CDR1 SGDLS, CDR2 YYNGEE. The CDR3 region is CASSAGTATYNEQYF. For the CDR3, the DNA is TGTGCCAGCAGCGCTGGGACAGCTACCTACAATGAGCAGTACTTC.

The rearrangement links TRBV27 to TRBJ1-5; the match to TRBD1 covers 7 bases. CDR1 is MNHEY and CDR2 is SMNVEV in the germline V gene (reference sequence). The junction had 18 bases not matched to a gene; V was cut back by 5 bases and J by 8 bases. This CDR3 spans 17 amino acids. This CDR3 reads CASSITSGTVDGKPQHF. The CDR3 nucleotides are TGTGCCAGCAGTATAACCTCCGGGACAGTGGACGGAAAGCCCCAGCATTTT.

This clonotype was counted ten times or more. The chain couples TRBV11-2 to TRBJ2-7; D might be TRBD2 (6 bases). The V gene lost 0 bases and the J gene lost 3 bases, with 12 bases spanning the gap. CDR1 and CDR2 from the germline V gene are SGHAT and FQNNGV. The CDR3 totals 15 residues. CDR3 nucleotide sequence: TGTGCCAGCAGCTTAGATGCGGCGGGGTTCTACGAGCAGTACTTC. Encoded protein: CASSLDAAGFYEQYF. The variable domain in full, with the rest retrieved from reference TRBV11-2 and TRBJ2-7, is EAGVAQSPRYKIIEKRQSVAFWCNPISGHATLYWYQQILGQGPKLLIQFQNNGVVDDSQLPKDRFSAERLKGVDSTLKIQPAKLEDSAVYLCASSLDAAGFYEQYFGPGTRLTVT.